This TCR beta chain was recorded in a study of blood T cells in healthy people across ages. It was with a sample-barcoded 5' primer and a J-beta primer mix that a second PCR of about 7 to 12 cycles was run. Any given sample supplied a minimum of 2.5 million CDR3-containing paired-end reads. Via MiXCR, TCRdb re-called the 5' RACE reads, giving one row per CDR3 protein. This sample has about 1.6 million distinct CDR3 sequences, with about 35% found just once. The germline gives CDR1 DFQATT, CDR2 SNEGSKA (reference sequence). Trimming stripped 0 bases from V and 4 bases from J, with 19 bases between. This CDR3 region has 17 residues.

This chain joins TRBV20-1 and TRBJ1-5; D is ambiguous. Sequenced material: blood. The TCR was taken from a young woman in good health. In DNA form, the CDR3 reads TGCAGTGCTAGAGACCCAGCAGCGGGCCCGATAAATCAGCCCCAGCATTTT. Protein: CSARDPAAGPINQPQHF.